The rows below give T cell receptor beta chains drawn from one sample of a study of human T cells and chemical hapten exposure. TCRdb redid the calling of the RACE reads with MiXCR, one entry per CDR3 protein. This sample has 360,000 or so distinct CDR3 sequences, with roughly 6% found just once. The starting material was whole blood, obtained in connection with sensitization to the hapten diphenylcyclopropenone (DPC). These receptors were obtained from a woman under 30 with alopecia areata. Some clones in this sample may be carry-over from other donors' samples. Both conserved end residues are part of each CDR3. The order of the fields is J gene, clone size, V gene, D gene, CDR3 protein, CDR3 DNA. A D gene is named only where the DNA matches it firmly. Some rows mark clone size as missing; the rest say once, few, many or name a class of expanded clone.

>TRBJ1-1|NA|TRBV5-1|TRBD1
CASSRQQGTTEAFF
TGCGCCAGCAGCCGTCAACAGGGGACCACTGAAGCTTTCTTT
>TRBJ2-3|NA|TRBV5-1|NA
CASSLASGSTQYF
TGCGCCAGCAGCTTGGCCTCCGGATCTACGCAGTATTTT
>TRBJ1-6|many|TRBV4-3|NA
CASSQDRGLIRPLHF
TGCGCCAGCAGCCAAGATCGGGGTCTGATCCGACCCCTCCACTTT
>TRBJ1-1|few|TRBV25-1|NA
CASSGPITGNTEAFF
TGTGCCAGCAGTGGGCCCATCACAGGGAACACTGAAGCTTTCTTT
>TRBJ2-3|few|TRBV6-2/TRBV6-3|TRBD2
CASTSPGLAANTQYF
TGTGCCAGCACCTCACCGGGACTAGCGGCAAATACGCAGTATTTT
>TRBJ2-1|NA|TRBV4-3|TRBD1
CASSPDRENYNEQFF
TGCGCCAGCAGCCCCGACAGGGAGAACTACAATGAGCAGTTCTTC
>TRBJ1-1|many|TRBV7-6|NA
CASSPTGRRRGTEAFF
TGTGCCAGCAGCCCAACGGGCCGCCGGAGAGGCACTGAAGCTTTCTTT
>TRBJ2-5|few|TRBV6-5|NA
CASSYGKGQHQETQYF
TGTGCCAGCAGTTACGGCAAGGGACAACATCAAGAGACCCAGTACTTC
>TRBJ2-3|few|TRBV5-4|TRBD2
CASSLVLAGASEYF
TGTGCCAGCAGCTTGGTACTAGCGGGGGCCTCGGAGTATTTT
>TRBJ2-3|few|TRBV7-3|TRBD2
CASSKKASGGLSTDTQYF
TGTGCCAGCAGCAAAAAGGCTAGCGGGGGCCTTAGCACAGATACGCAGTATTTT
>TRBJ2-3|few|TRBV7-2|TRBD1
CASSSHRGRRFADTQYF
TGTGCCAGCAGCTCCCACAGGGGGAGGCGATTTGCAGATACGCAGTATTTT
>TRBJ1-2|few|TRBV4-1|NA
CASSSLGRGAPGYTF
TGCGCCAGCAGCTCCCTCGGCCGGGGGGCGCCCGGCTACACCTTC
>TRBJ1-4|many|TRBV7-9|NA
CASSFFQGPTNEKLFF
TGTGCCAGCAGCTTCTTTCAGGGCCCCACTAATGAAAAACTGTTTTTT
>TRBJ2-3|many|TRBV6-2/TRBV6-3|TRBD1
CASSYWSGQGTDTQYF
TGTGCCAGCAGTTACTGGTCGGGACAGGGCACAGATACGCAGTATTTT
>TRBJ2-3|many|TRBV11-2|TRBD2
CASSFFPLAGEGDTQYF
TGTGCCAGCAGCTTCTTCCCGTTAGCGGGGGAGGGAGATACGCAGTATTTT
>TRBJ2-3|NA|TRBV3-1|NA
CASSPGTQGSDTQYF
TGTGCCAGCAGCCCCGGGACACAGGGATCAGATACGCAGTATTTT
>TRBJ1-2|many|TRBV12-3/TRBV12-4|TRBD1
CASSLRTGGVGGYTF
TGTGCCAGCAGTCTACGGACAGGGGGCGTTGGTGGCTACACCTTC
>TRBJ2-1|few|TRBV11-2|TRBD2
CASSLATSGGYNEQFF
TGTGCCAGCAGCTTAGCGACTAGCGGGGGGTACAATGAGCAGTTCTTC
>TRBJ1-1|NA|TRBV12-3/TRBV12-4|NA
CASTPSGSWNTEAFF
TGTGCCAGCACCCCCTCGGGCAGTTGGAACACTGAAGCTTTCTTT
>TRBJ1-4|many|TRBV6-6|TRBD1
CASRPSTGVTNEKLFF
TGTGCCAGCAGGCCAAGTACAGGGGTGACTAATGAAAAACTGTTTTTT
>TRBJ1-5|many|TRBV7-9|NA
CASSLQGSGQPQHF
TGTGCCAGCAGCTTACAGGGCTCGGGACAGCCCCAGCATTTT
>TRBJ1-2|many|TRBV28|TRBD1
CASTYGQGWISNYGYTF
TGTGCCAGCACCTACGGACAGGGGTGGATATCCAACTATGGCTACACCTTC
>TRBJ2-3|NA|TRBV10-3|TRBD2
CAISEAGWRRTDTQYF
TGTGCCATCAGTGAAGCGGGGTGGCGACGCACAGATACGCAGTATTTT
>TRBJ1-1|few|TRBV5-1|NA
CASSLTLLNTEAFF
TGCGCCAGCAGCTTAACCCTATTGAACACTGAAGCTTTCTTT
>TRBJ1-2|many|TRBV7-8|NA
CASSLGRAQGWIGYTF
TGTGCCAGCAGCTTGGGCCGAGCTCAGGGGTGGATCGGCTACACCTTC
>TRBJ1-1|few|TRBV6-1|TRBD1
CASRLIRDRGGFGTEAFF
TGTGCCAGCAGACTAATCCGGGACAGGGGGGGATTTGGAACTGAAGCTTTCTTT
>TRBJ2-5|NA|TRBV21-1|NA
CASSRLGNTGGDSETQYF
TGTGCCAGCAGCAGACTGGGAAATACAGGGGGCGATTCGGAGACCCAGTACTTC
>TRBJ1-3|many|TRBV4-1|NA
CASSQDGGGHGNTIYF
TGCGCCAGCAGCCAAGATGGGGGCGGACATGGAAACACCATATATTTT
>TRBJ1-4|few|TRBV29-1|NA
CSVDRGEKLFF
TGCAGCGTTGACAGGGGTGAAAAACTGTTTTTT
>TRBJ2-2|NA|TRBV7-9|TRBD2
CASSPLAGTDSGELFF
TGTGCCAGCAGCCCGCTAGCGGGGACCGACAGCGGGGAGCTGTTTTTT
>TRBJ1-6|many|TRBV2|TRBD1
CASSLGQADSPLHF
TGTGCCAGCAGTCTAGGACAGGCTGATTCACCCCTCCACTTT
>TRBJ2-1|many|TRBV13|NA
CASSARPNNEQFF
TGTGCCAGCAGTGCTAGGCCCAACAATGAGCAGTTCTTC
>TRBJ1-6|many|TRBV5-1|NA
CASSLGGLRDSPLHF
TGCGCCAGCAGCTTGGGCGGATTGAGGGATTCACCCCTCCACTTT
>TRBJ2-7|few|TRBV2|NA
CASSDSYSYEQYF
TGTGCCAGCAGTGACAGTTATTCCTACGAGCAGTACTTC
>TRBJ1-1|many|TRBV29-1|NA
CSGYRGGNTEAFF
TGCAGCGGTTATAGGGGGGGGAACACTGAAGCTTTCTTT
>TRBJ2-3|NA|TRBV10-3|TRBD2
CASSWGASGAGDTQYF
TGTGCCAGCTCCTGGGGGGCTAGCGGGGCGGGAGATACGCAGTATTTT
>TRBJ2-1|NA|TRBV5-1|NA
CASSLRGAGGEQFF
TGCGCCAGCAGCTTGAGGGGGGCTGGCGGTGAGCAGTTCTTC
>TRBJ1-5|NA|TRBV28|NA
CASSWVIGLNQPQHF
TGTGCCAGCAGTTGGGTCATAGGTCTCAATCAGCCCCAGCATTTT
>TRBJ1-1|many|TRBV7-2|NA
CASSPRQTPINTEAFF
TGTGCCAGCAGCCCCAGACAGACCCCCATCAACACTGAAGCTTTCTTT
>TRBJ2-4|NA|TRBV6-2/TRBV6-3|NA
CASSGGHIQYF
TGTGCCAGCAGTGGTGGACACATTCAGTACTTC
>TRBJ1-2|many|TRBV10-3|NA
CAISENAVGYTF
TGTGCCATCAGTGAGAACGCAGTCGGCTACACCTTC
>TRBJ2-5|many|TRBV4-2|NA
CASSQGGLQETQYF
TGTGCCAGCAGCCAAGGTGGACTTCAAGAGACCCAGTACTTC
>TRBJ2-3|NA|TRBV5-4|NA
CASSPTGFPDTQYF
TGTGCCAGCAGTCCAACGGGGTTCCCAGATACGCAGTATTTT
>TRBJ2-1|NA|TRBV5-1|NA
CASSQEGRRDNEQFF
TGCGCCAGCAGCCAGGAAGGACGCCGCGACAATGAGCAGTTCTTC
>TRBJ2-3|NA|TRBV20-1|TRBD2
CSARDPLAGWTDTQYF
TGCAGTGCTAGAGATCCACTAGCGGGGTGGACAGATACGCAGTATTTT
>TRBJ1-2|large|TRBV12-5|TRBD1
CASGLGGTGADGYTF
TGTGCTAGTGGTTTGGGGGGGACAGGGGCCGATGGCTACACCTTC
>TRBJ1-6|many|TRBV20-1|TRBD1
CSARDPGGTGGISSPLHF
TGCAGTGCTAGAGATCCCGGGGGCACAGGGGGAATAAGTTCACCCCTCCACTTT
>TRBJ2-3|NA|TRBV20-1|TRBD2
CSARALAGTTSTDTQYF
TGCAGTGCTAGAGCGCTAGCGGGAACTACTAGCACAGATACGCAGTATTTT
>TRBJ2-1|many|TRBV6-2/TRBV6-3|NA
CASSYARNNEQFF
TGTGCCAGCAGTTACGCAAGAAACAATGAGCAGTTCTTC
>TRBJ2-3|many|TRBV24-1|NA
CATSRGFSTDTQYF
TGTGCCACCAGTCGGGGATTTAGCACAGATACGCAGTATTTT
>TRBJ1-5|few|TRBV12-3/TRBV12-4|NA
CASSGEGYQPQHF
TGTGCCAGCAGTGGGGAGGGTTATCAGCCCCAGCATTTT
>TRBJ2-6|many|TRBV28|NA
CASSPQSPSGANVLTF
TGTGCCAGCAGTCCCCAATCCCCCTCTGGGGCCAACGTCCTGACTTTC
>TRBJ1-1|few|TRBV28|NA
CASSLTAEPNTEAFF
TGTGCCAGCAGTTTAACAGCAGAACCCAACACTGAAGCTTTCTTT